Shown below are 9 T cell receptor beta chains from a single sample sequenced in a study of multiple sclerosis patients with progressive multifocal leukoencephalopathy. Documented time point: before natalizumab initiation. The protocol was immunoSEQ multiplex PCR, while the TCRdb copy is restricted to in-frame clones and leaves out a portion. This table holds about 30,000 clones, approximately 92% found once. Sequenced input: PBMCs. These receptors were collected from a man aged 25 to 40 with multiple sclerosis.

V is TRBV9 and J is TRBJ2-1; a possible D gene is TRBD2 (6 bases). V was cut by 5 bases and J by 5 bases, with 17 bases left in between. The germline CDR1 and CDR2 sequences are SGDLS and YYNGEE. The CDR3 loop spans 15 amino acids. The CDR3: CASSNFPGLDNEQFF. The CDR3 nucleotides are TGTGCCAGCAGTAATTTTCCGGGACTGGACAATGAGCAGTTCTTC.

The J gene is TRBJ2-6, the V gene TRBV7-3; D uncertain. The CDR3 spans 14 residues. Germline CDR1 and CDR2: SGHTA and FQGTGA. V lost 5 bases and J lost 0, with 5 bases in between. CDR3 region: CASSQYSGANVLTF. Here the CDR3 DNA reads TGTGCCAGCAGCCAATACTCTGGGGCCAACGTCCTGACTTTC.

The chain joins TRBV7-9 to TRBJ2-5; weak D call: TRBD2 (5 bases). This CDR3 has 12 residues. CDR1 and CDR2 (germline): SEHNR, FQNEAQ (reference sequence). V lost 8 bases and J lost 5, with 12 bases in between. CDR3 amino acids: CASARARETQYF. The CDR3 region has the DNA TGTGCCAGCGCGCGGGCCCGGGAGACCCAGTACTTC.

V usage is TRBV29-1 and J usage is TRBJ2-1, with unresolved D. With 0 bases removed from V and 8 bases from J, the gap between germline ends came to 11 bases. This CDR3 spans 13 amino acids. Germline CDR1 is SQVTM and CDR2 is ANQGSEA. The CDR3 sequence is CSVEEFQQDEQFF. In DNA, the CDR3 is TGCAGCGTTGAAGAATTCCAGCAAGATGAGCAGTTCTTC.

This chain connects TRBV21-1 to TRBJ1-1. TRBV21-1 counts as a pseudogene. This CDR3 is built from 13 residues. The CDR3 region has the DNA TGTGCCAGCAGCAAATATAGGAACACTGAAGCTTTCTTT. Its protein is CASSKYRNTEAFF.

CDR3 in DNA: TGTGCCAGCAGTTACTATGGGGACAATCAGCCCCAGCATTTT. The encoded protein is CASSYYGDNQPQHF. The J gene is TRBJ1-5, the V gene TRBV6-6; the D is unclear. The ends were cut back, 1 base at V and 3 bases at J, with 7 bases in the middle. The CDR3 has 14 amino acids. Germline V CDR1 and CDR2: MNHNY, SVGAGI (reference sequence).

This chain joins TRBV6-5 and TRBJ2-3, with 8 bases fitting TRBD1. CDR1 and CDR2 from the germline V gene are MNHEY and SVGAGI. J gave up 4 bases and V 6 bases, and 6 bases lay outside the gene matches. This CDR3 spans 14 amino acids. In DNA, the CDR3 is TGTGCCAGCAGGCAGGACAGGGTCGCAGATACGCAGTATTTT. Translated, it gives CASRQDRVADTQYF.

The rearrangement uses TRBV4-2 and TRBJ2-3, with TRBD2 identical over 10 bases. The V and J ends lost 0 bases and 1 base, in that order; junction bases with no gene match: 4. CDR3 length: 17 amino acids. Germline loops: CDR1 LGHNA, CDR2 YNFKEQ. The DNA of the CDR3 is TGTGCCAGCAGCCAAGATCTTCTAGCGGGGGGCACAGATACGCAGTATTTT. Protein product: CASSQDLLAGGTDTQYF.

The chain employs TRBV6-5 and TRBJ1-3, with TRBD1 identical over 8 bases. After removal of 4 bases from V and 1 base from J, the junction contained 3 bases not matched to a gene. Per the germline V gene, CDR1 is MNHEY and CDR2 is SVGAGI. The CDR3 is made up of 15 amino acids. This CDR3 reads CASSSNRGSGNTIYF. CDR3 coding DNA: TGTGCCAGCAGTTCCAACAGGGGGTCTGGAAACACCATATATTTT.